Listed here are 18 T cell receptor beta chains from one sample, sequenced in a study of T cells in Graves' hyperthyroidism and ophthalmopathy (dated by TCRdb to the late 2010s). The library came from multiplex PCR. Instrument used: Illumina HiSeq 2000. The TCR beta CDR3 regions were amplified from the RNA transcripts. A first-round RT-PCR of the TCR CDR3 used the HTBI primer set with the Qiagen OneStep RT-PCR kit. Using fastp trimming at Q25 and MiXCR clonotype assembly, TCRdb reanalyzed the public sequencing data and kept in-frame beta chains. A single entry per CDR3 protein holds the most common genes and DNA from its merged rows. The sample yields around 760,000 distinct CDR3 sequences; roughly 32% were counted once. The ten largest account for roughly 31% of the sample. Sample: blood. The receptor set was obtained from a woman aged 40 to 50 with Graves' hyperthyroidism.

The rearrangement joins TRBV6-6 to TRBJ1-3, with 8 positions matching TRBD1. The CDR3 is 15 residues long. CDR1 MNHNY and CDR2 SVGAGI come from the germline V gene (reference sequence). V lost 4 bases, J lost 4 bases, and 6 bases stayed unmatched. This CDR3 is CASSSPGGSGNTIYF. The CDR3 DNA reads TGTGCCAGCAGTTCCCCAGGGGGCTCGGGAAACACCATATATTTT.

In its sample, this clonotype was seen many times. The V gene is TRBV12-3 or TRBV12-4, the J gene TRBJ1-2, with D unclear. V gave up 6 bases and J gave up 8 bases, with 13 bases separating them. The CDR3 has 12 residues. CDR3 DNA: TGTGCCAGCAGATTGGGATCTCGAGGCTACACCTTC. Amino acids: CASRLGSRGYTF.

This clonotype was found a few times. This rearrangement joins TRBV12-3 or TRBV12-4 to TRBJ1-4; D may be TRBD1 (6 bases). CDR3 length: 15 residues. V gave up 8 bases and J gave up 4 bases, with 17 bases separating them. DNA for the CDR3: TGTGCCAGCCAGGCAGGGGAGGCCGATAATGAAAAACTGTTTTTT. Translation gives CASQAGEADNEKLFF.

Worth noting for this clonotype: The conserved phenylalanine or tryptophan is not found at the CDR3 terminus, so this likely reflects a read error. The chain recombines TRBV19 with TRBJ1-1; D remains ambiguous. This CDR3 is built from 15 residues. Looked up from germline, CDR1 is LNHDA and CDR2 is SQIVND (reference sequence). As DNA, the CDR3 is TGTGCTATTAAGGACTCCCACATTGGTGGCACTGAAGCTTTCCTT. Amino acid sequence: CAIKDSHIGGTEAFL.

The rearrangement uses TRBV7-9 and TRBJ1-2; a weak D match, TRBD1 (6 bases). The CDR3 is made up of 14 amino acids. Germline V CDR1 and CDR2: SEHNR, FQNEAQ (reference sequence). V gave up 6 bases and J gave up 4 bases, with 15 bases separating them. The CDR3 DNA reads TGTGCCAGCAGTGAAGTAGGGGGGGGCTATGGCTACACCTTC. Its protein is CASSEVGGGYGYTF.

In its sample, this clonotype was seen many times. V usage is TRBV9 and J usage is TRBJ2-5, with D uncertain. V lost 0 bases, J lost 1 base, and 13 bases lay in between. The V gene's germline CDR1 is SGDLS and CDR2 YYNGEE. CDR3 size: 16 residues. The CDR3 sequence: CASSVENGRSQETQYF. The CDR3 nucleotides are TGTGCCAGCAGCGTAGAGAATGGACGGTCCCAAGAGACCCAGTACTTC.

This clonotype was recorded at least ten times. The rearrangement uses TRBV20-1 and TRBJ1-5; possible D gene TRBD1, 5 bases. The CDR3 spans 13 residues. Germline CDR1 is DFQATT and CDR2 is SNEGSKA (reference sequence). CDR3 nucleotide sequence: TGCAGCGTACTAACAGGATCAGATCAGCCCCAGCATTTT. Protein sequence: CSVLTGSDQPQHF.

This rearrangement joins TRBV10-3 to TRBJ1-1; 9 bases are a match to TRBD1. Trimming took 4 bases from V and 4 from J; bases not matched to a gene: 10. Per the germline V gene, CDR1 is ENHRY and CDR2 is SYGVKD. This CDR3 contains 16 residues. The CDR3 loop reads CAISGGDGTGRTEAFF. The CDR3 DNA is TGTGCCATCAGTGGGGGTGACGGGACAGGGCGCACTGAAGCTTTCTTT.

This clonotype was seen only a few times. The chain recombines TRBV5-1 with TRBJ1-1; TRBD1 matches 7 bases. The CDR3 extends over 16 amino acids. The junction had 8 bases not matched to a gene; V was cut back by 3 bases and J by 0 bases. Germline values: CDR1 SGHRS, CDR2 YFSETQ. CDR3 loop: CASSSLGGGVNTEAFF. CDR3 coding DNA: TGCGCCAGCAGCTCTCTTGGAGGGGGCGTGAACACTGAAGCTTTCTTT.

This chain uses TRBV27 with TRBJ1-1; TRBD1 matches 7 bases. Germline values: CDR1 MNHEY, CDR2 SMNVEV (reference sequence). The CDR3 is 16 amino acids. The junction had 10 bases not matched to a gene; V was cut back by 2 bases and J by 4 bases. CDR3 region: CASSLRPGGVSTEAFF. As DNA, the CDR3 is TGTGCCAGCAGTTTAAGGCCAGGGGGGGTGAGCACTGAAGCTTTCTTT.

The V call is TRBV20-1, the J call TRBJ2-7, with 7 bases lining up with TRBD1. Germline values: CDR1 DFQATT, CDR2 SNEGSKA (reference sequence). Losses at the gene ends were 6 bases for V and 3 bases for J; bases not matched to a gene: 11. The CDR3 consists of 14 residues. CDR3 region: CSATTYRGRYEQYF. CDR3 DNA sequence: TGCAGTGCCACAACTTACAGGGGACGCTACGAGCAGTACTTC.

The genes are TRBV20-1 and TRBJ1-5; 7 bases line up with TRBD1. The germline V gene has CDR1 DFQATT and CDR2 SNEGSKA (reference sequence). Germline trimming cut 6 bases from V and 2 bases from J; bases unmatched to any gene: 10. CDR3 size: 15 residues. CDR3 protein: CSAISEGTGNQPQHF. The DNA of the CDR3 is TGCAGTGCCATCAGTGAGGGGACAGGCAATCAGCCCCAGCATTTT.

This clonotype was picked up many times. The gene calls are TRBV2 and TRBJ2-2, with TRBD2 matching 9 bases. This CDR3 is built from 17 residues. Germline V gene sequence: CDR1 SNHLY, CDR2 FYNNEI. The trim removed 2 bases at V and 0 bases at J, leaving 4 bases unmatched. The CDR3 is CASSEPTSGSNTGELFF. For the CDR3, the DNA is TGTGCCAGCAGTGAACCGACTAGCGGTTCGAACACCGGGGAGCTGTTTTTT.

This clonotype turned up a few times. V usage is TRBV7-9 and J usage is TRBJ1-2, with 12 positions matching TRBD1. The CDR3 spans 18 residues. V dropped 2 bases and J dropped 4; count of bases not matched to a gene: 11. In germline, CDR1 is SEHNR, CDR2 FQNEAQ (reference sequence). CDR3 amino acids: CASSLTPGQGAEVYGYTF. Here the CDR3 DNA reads TGTGCCAGCAGCTTAACTCCGGGACAGGGGGCGGAAGTCTATGGCTACACCTTC. The whole variable domain, remainder taken from reference TRBV7-9 and TRBJ1-2, is DTGVSQNPRHKITKRGQNVTFRCDPISEHNRLYWYRQTLGQGPEFLTYFQNEAQLEKSRLLSDRFSAERPKGSFSTLEIQRTEQGDSAMYLCASSLTPGQGAEVYGYTFGSGTRLTVV.

Comment on this clonotype: A read error is possible here, since a much larger clone lies one base away. The rearrangement joins TRBV5-1 to TRBJ2-5; either TRBD1 or TRBD2 may supply D (5 bases each). V lost 3 bases, J lost 5 bases, and 14 bases lay in between. The CDR3 is made up of 14 amino acids. Germline lookup yields CDR1 SGHRS and CDR2 YFSETQ. Written as DNA, the CDR3 is TGCGCCAGCAGCTCGGAGGCAGGGCGTGAGACCCAGTACTTC. Protein sequence: CASSSEAGRETQYF.

Many counts were recorded for this clonotype. The chain links TRBV4-3 to TRBJ1-2, with TRBD1 identical over 9 bases. The CDR3 covers 15 residues. Germline V gene data show CDR1 as LGHNA and CDR2 as YSLEER. J lost 5 bases, V lost 1 base, and 5 bases had no gene match. The CDR3 region is CASSQGRDRGYGYTF. The CDR3 nucleotides are TGCGCCAGCAGCCAAGGGCGAGACAGGGGGTATGGCTACACCTTC.

This clonotype occurred a few times. The rearrangement uses TRBV6-5 and TRBJ2-5, with 8 bases fitting TRBD1. CDR1 and CDR2 (germline): MNHEY, SVGAGI. The CDR3 loop spans 14 amino acids. V lost 6 bases to trimming and J lost 2 bases; unmatched junction nucleotides: 5. CDR3 sequence reads: CASRTTGGQETQYF. CDR3 DNA sequence: TGTGCCAGCAGAACTACAGGGGGGCAAGAGACCCAGTACTTC.

With regard to this clonotype: At one of its ends the junction is not consistent with the germline gene, which may arise from a read error. The chain recombines TRBV7-6 with TRBJ2-5; 7 bases are a match to TRBD2. Germline CDR1 SGHVS, CDR2 FNYEAQ. The CDR3 contains 16 residues. The chain's CDR3 is CASSQGAGPSQETQHF. DNA for the CDR3: TGCGCCAGCAGCCAAGGAGCGGGGCCCTCCCAAGAGACCCAGCACTTC. Complete variable domain (other parts from reference TRBV7-6 and TRBJ2-5): GAGVSQSPRYKVTKRGQDVALRCDPISGHVSLYWYRQALGQGPEFLTYFNYEAQQDKSGLPNDRFSAERPEGSISTLTIQRTEQRDSAMYRCASSQGAGPSQETQHFGPGTRLLVL.